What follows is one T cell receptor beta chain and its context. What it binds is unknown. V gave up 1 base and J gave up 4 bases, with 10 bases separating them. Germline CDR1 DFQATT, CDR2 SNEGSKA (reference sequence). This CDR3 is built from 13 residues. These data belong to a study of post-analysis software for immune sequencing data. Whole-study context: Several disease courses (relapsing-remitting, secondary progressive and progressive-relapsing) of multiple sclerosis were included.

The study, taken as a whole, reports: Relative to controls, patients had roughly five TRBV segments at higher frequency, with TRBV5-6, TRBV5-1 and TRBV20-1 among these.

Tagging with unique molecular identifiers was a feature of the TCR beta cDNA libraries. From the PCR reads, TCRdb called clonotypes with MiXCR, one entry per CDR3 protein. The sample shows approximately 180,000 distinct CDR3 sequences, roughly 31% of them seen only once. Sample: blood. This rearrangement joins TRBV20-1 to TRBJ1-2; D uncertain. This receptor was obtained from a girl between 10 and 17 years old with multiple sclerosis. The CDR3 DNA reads TGCAGTGCTAGAGTCGGCGGAACCTATGGCTACACCTTC. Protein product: CSARVGGTYGYTF.